This T cell receptor beta chain was identified during a study of cytomegalovirus exposure and HLA in healthy donors. This clone was counted between two and nine times. It was with 60 Vbeta and 13 Jbeta primers that the PCR ran. Clones were sequenced by immunoSEQ multiplex PCR, and TCRdb holds only the in-frame ones, with some missing. This table has around 150,000 clones, about 75% appearing once. CDR1 is SGHNT, CDR2 YYREEE, per germline (reference sequence). After removal of 0 bases from V and 2 bases from J, the junction contained 6 bases not matched to a gene. The CDR3 contains 16 residues. The sequence was collected from a female donor in good health and CMV-seronegative. The rearrangement links TRBV5-4 to TRBJ1-1; the match to TRBD1 covers 8 bases. The sample taken for sequencing was PBMCs. CDR3 sequence (DNA): TGTGCCAGCAGCTTGGGACAGGGGCGGGTCAACACTGAAGCTTTCTTT. Encoded protein: CASSLGQGRVNTEAFF. Full variable domain (rest looked up from reference TRBV5-4 and TRBJ1-1): ETGVTQSPTHLIKTRGQQVTLRCSSQSGHNTVSWYQQALGQGPQFIFQYYREEENGRGNFPPRFSGLQFPNYSSELNVNALELDDSALYLCASSLGQGRVNTEAFFGQGTRLTVV.